This T cell receptor (beta chain) emerged from a study of cytomegalovirus exposure and HLA in healthy donors. Study information: Earlier, some 200 million T cells were analyzed, and fewer than 120 million unique TCR beta sequences were found among them.

General study results and limits: The study found most TCR sequences rare, yet found some public TCRs in many donors.

Notes on this clone: Its antigen is undetermined.

PCR used 60 Vbeta primers and 13 Jbeta primers. The assay was immunoSEQ multiplex PCR, and TCRdb's table has in-frame clones only and misses some. Among approximately 110,000 clones, over 60% were seen once, and the ten largest hold over 5%. This CDR3 region has 17 residues. J was trimmed by 0 bases and V by 1 base; bases with no gene match: 7. The germline V gene has CDR1 SQVTM and CDR2 ANQGSEA. This clonotype was obtained from a female donor in good health and CMV-seropositive. This rearrangement joins TRBV29-1 to TRBJ2-3; 10 nucleotides align to TRBD2. The sequencing input was PBMCs. The CDR3 is CSVEVASGGVSTDTQYF. CDR3 in DNA: TGCAGCGTTGAAGTGGCTAGCGGGGGCGTAAGCACAGATACGCAGTATTTT.